This entry concerns a single T cell receptor beta chain. Its antigen is not identified. The sample is drawn from a study of T cell responses to AZD1222 COVID-19 vaccine. Study as a whole: It was second doses at about 4 or about 12 weeks that were pooled. General study findings and limits: The study reported that nearly half of spike-specific TCRs target unmutated variant regions. CD4 TCRs linked to vaccination spanned spike, dominating at 160-218 and 743-854.

CDR3 length equals 17 residues. The V gene's germline CDR1 is MGHRA and CDR2 YSYEKL. The ends were cut back, 4 bases at V and 4 bases at J, with 17 bases in the middle. Libraries were prepared by immunoSEQ multiplex PCR; TCRdb keeps only in-frame clonotypes and omits some of them. The profile shows around 60,000 clones, 80% to 90% of them singletons. Sequenced here: peripheral blood, sampled on day 0 of AZD1222 vaccination. The chain has TRBV4-1 and TRBJ2-6; no reliable D call. The source is an adult in good health. The CDR3 sequence is CASSLLSLVRGANVLTF. The CDR3 DNA sequence: TGCGCCAGCAGCCTCCTAAGCCTAGTGCGAGGGGCCAACGTCCTGACTTTC.